This T cell receptor beta chain was recorded in a study of blood T cell repertoires in COVID-19. Study details: Acute and convalescent COVID-19 specimens originated in the United States, Italy and Spain. PBMCs, B-cell-depleted T cells, or T cells provided the cDNA or gDNA that made up the material.

In the original processing: Researchers report that nucleated cell counts were estimated from reference gene primer amplification. Clones were sequenced by immunoSEQ multiplex PCR, and TCRdb holds only the in-frame ones, with some missing. That table supplies the V and J calls and clone size; D and trimming were determined from the DNA. The sample shows 300,000 to 400,000 clones, 85% to 90% of them seen only once. Seattle participants joined during active infection and were tracked over time. The CDR3 is 14 amino acids. The germline V gene has CDR1 SNHLY and CDR2 FYNNEI. Trimming cost V 5 bases and J 3 bases, with 13 bases left between them.

V is TRBV2 and J is TRBJ1-1; no definite D call. The sequenced sample consisted of peripheral blood. The receptor's source is a woman in her thirties with COVID-19, enrolled during active disease. The CDR3 region is CASSRQEGDTEAFF. In DNA, the CDR3 is TGTGCCAGCAGTAGACAAGAGGGAGACACTGAAGCTTTCTTT. Looking up the rest from reference TRBV2 and TRBJ1-1 gives the full variable domain: EPEVTQTPSHQVTQMGQEVILRCVPISNHLYFYWYRQILGQKVEFLVSFYNNEISEKSEIFDDQFSVERPDGSNFTLKIRSTKLEDSAMYFCASSRQEGDTEAFFGQGTRLTVV.